Listed below are T cell receptor beta chains from one sample, sequenced in a study of T cells after yellow fever vaccination. MiXCR, run by TCRdb on the 5' RACE reads, gives a single entry per CDR3 protein. The sample lists roughly 400,000 distinct CDR3 sequences, 15% to 20% occurring once. The sequencing used PBMCs, collected before the yellow fever booster vaccination. The receptors stem from a man between 18 and 29 years old who received the YFV17D yellow fever vaccine. The CDR3 runs from the conserved cysteine through the conserved F or W. The order of the fields is D gene, V gene, J gene, clone size, CDR3 protein, CDR3 DNA. The D gene is left open where the match is weak. The size entry is marked missing in some rows and otherwise reads once, few, many or a size class.

d_call: TRBD1; v_call: TRBV6-5; j_call: TRBJ1-2; clone_size: .; cdr3_aa: CASSYSAGGSYGYTF; cdr3_nt: TGTGCCAGCAGTTACTCGGCAGGGGGCAGCTATGGCTACACCTTC
d_call: TRBD2; v_call: TRBV5-1; j_call: TRBJ2-4; clone_size: .; cdr3_aa: CASSFAASGGKNIQYF; cdr3_nt: TGCGCCAGCAGCTTTGCAGCTAGCGGGGGCAAAAACATTCAGTACTTC
d_call: .; v_call: TRBV10-1; j_call: TRBJ2-7; clone_size: .; cdr3_aa: CASSSGRGVREQYF; cdr3_nt: TGCGCCAGCAGTTCTGGACGGGGAGTACGAGAGCAGTACTTC
d_call: .; v_call: TRBV4-3; j_call: TRBJ2-2; clone_size: .; cdr3_aa: CASSPGLSSTGELFF; cdr3_nt: TGCGCCAGCAGCCCCGGACTATCGTCCACCGGGGAGCTGTTTTTT
d_call: TRBD1; v_call: TRBV5-1; j_call: TRBJ1-1; clone_size: .; cdr3_aa: CASSSGQGRNTEAFF; cdr3_nt: TGCGCCAGCAGCTCCGGACAGGGAAGGAACACTGAAGCTTTCTTT
d_call: .; v_call: TRBV4-1; j_call: TRBJ2-7; clone_size: .; cdr3_aa: CASSDVAQGPYEQYF; cdr3_nt: TGCGCCAGCAGCGATGTAGCGCAGGGGCCCTACGAGCAGTACTTC
d_call: .; v_call: TRBV7-2; j_call: TRBJ1-6; clone_size: many; cdr3_aa: CASSSAYGRSPLHF; cdr3_nt: TGTGCCAGCAGCTCAGCCTACGGCCGATCACCCCTCCACTTT
d_call: TRBD1; v_call: TRBV5-4; j_call: TRBJ2-1; clone_size: few; cdr3_aa: CASSKQGADEQFF; cdr3_nt: TGTGCCAGCAGCAAACAGGGGGCGGATGAGCAGTTCTTC
d_call: .; v_call: TRBV5-1; j_call: TRBJ2-2; clone_size: .; cdr3_aa: CASSLGDTVITGELFF; cdr3_nt: TGCGCCAGCAGCTTGGGGGACACCGTCATCACCGGGGAGCTGTTTTTT
d_call: TRBD1; v_call: TRBV29-1; j_call: TRBJ1-2; clone_size: .; cdr3_aa: CSALSGQGYGYTF; cdr3_nt: TGCAGCGCCCTATCGGGACAGGGGTATGGCTACACCTTC
d_call: .; v_call: TRBV10-3; j_call: TRBJ2-3; clone_size: few; cdr3_aa: CAISESRSGGTDTQYF; cdr3_nt: TGTGCCATCAGTGAGTCAAGGAGCGGTGGCACAGATACGCAGTATTTT
d_call: .; v_call: TRBV7-2; j_call: TRBJ2-1; clone_size: .; cdr3_aa: CASSPPYDAEQFF; cdr3_nt: TGTGCCAGCAGCCCCCCTTACGACGCCGAGCAGTTCTTC
d_call: TRBD2; v_call: TRBV29-1; j_call: TRBJ2-1; clone_size: few; cdr3_aa: CSVAAGSHNEQFF; cdr3_nt: TGCAGCGTTGCAGCGGGGAGTCACAATGAGCAGTTCTTC
d_call: TRBD1; v_call: TRBV20-1; j_call: TRBJ1-5; clone_size: .; cdr3_aa: CSASSRTGGYQPQHF; cdr3_nt: TGCAGTGCTTCATCCCGGACAGGAGGGTACCAGCCCCAGCATTTT
d_call: .; v_call: TRBV7-2; j_call: TRBJ2-3; clone_size: few; cdr3_aa: CASSPPPQGTTDTQYF; cdr3_nt: TGTGCCAGCAGCCCCCCTCCCCAGGGTACCACAGATACGCAGTATTTT
d_call: .; v_call: TRBV5-6; j_call: TRBJ1-4; clone_size: .; cdr3_aa: CASTLGGGEKLFF; cdr3_nt: TGTGCCAGCACCCTCGGGGGCGGTGAAAAACTGTTTTTT
d_call: .; v_call: TRBV7-9; j_call: TRBJ2-3; clone_size: .; cdr3_aa: CASSLALGLGADTQYF; cdr3_nt: TGTGCCAGCAGCTTAGCGCTTGGGCTAGGTGCAGATACGCAGTATTTT
d_call: .; v_call: TRBV5-1; j_call: TRBJ1-1; clone_size: .; cdr3_aa: CASSFHRDRTEAFF; cdr3_nt: TGCGCCAGCAGCTTTCACAGGGATAGAACTGAAGCTTTCTTT
d_call: .; v_call: TRBV6-1; j_call: TRBJ1-5; clone_size: .; cdr3_aa: CASSEDRVRQPQHF; cdr3_nt: TGTGCCAGCAGTGAAGACAGGGTGCGTCAGCCCCAGCATTTT
d_call: .; v_call: TRBV2; j_call: TRBJ2-2; clone_size: few; cdr3_aa: CASSVVVSSYTGELFF; cdr3_nt: TGTGCCAGCAGTGTGGTAGTGTCGTCCTACACCGGGGAGCTGTTTTTT
d_call: TRBD1; v_call: TRBV6-5; j_call: TRBJ1-6; clone_size: few; cdr3_aa: CASRAGGHSPLHF; cdr3_nt: TGTGCCAGCAGGGCAGGGGGGCATTCACCCCTCCACTTT
d_call: .; v_call: TRBV7-2; j_call: TRBJ2-7; clone_size: .; cdr3_aa: CASSAGNTFGEQYF; cdr3_nt: TGTGCCAGCAGCGCCGGGAATACCTTTGGCGAGCAGTACTTC
d_call: .; v_call: TRBV6-5; j_call: TRBJ1-1; clone_size: .; cdr3_aa: CASSYWVRDSAFF; cdr3_nt: TGTGCCAGCAGTTACTGGGTCAGGGACTCAGCTTTCTTT
d_call: TRBD1; v_call: TRBV20-1; j_call: TRBJ2-2; clone_size: .; cdr3_aa: CSARVQDRATGELFF; cdr3_nt: TGCAGTGCTAGAGTGCAGGACAGGGCCACCGGGGAGCTGTTTTTT
d_call: .; v_call: TRBV7-9; j_call: TRBJ1-1; clone_size: few; cdr3_aa: CASSLEGLADTEAFF; cdr3_nt: TGTGCCAGCAGCTTAGAGGGGCTTGCAGACACTGAAGCTTTCTTT
d_call: .; v_call: TRBV5-1; j_call: TRBJ2-1; clone_size: .; cdr3_aa: CASSFEGPLGNEQFF; cdr3_nt: TGCGCCAGCAGCTTTGAGGGCCCCCTGGGAAATGAGCAGTTCTTC
d_call: .; v_call: TRBV20-1; j_call: TRBJ2-2; clone_size: .; cdr3_aa: CSASVASTGELFF; cdr3_nt: TGCAGTGCTAGTGTCGCGAGCACCGGGGAGCTGTTTTTT
d_call: .; v_call: TRBV30; j_call: TRBJ2-5; clone_size: .; cdr3_aa: CAWSLLTVQETQYF; cdr3_nt: TGTGCCTGGAGTCTCCTGACAGTCCAAGAGACCCAGTACTTC
d_call: .; v_call: TRBV7-6; j_call: TRBJ1-2; clone_size: .; cdr3_aa: CASRRGAGYGYTF; cdr3_nt: TGTGCCAGCAGACGGGGAGCTGGCTATGGCTACACCTTC
d_call: TRBD1; v_call: TRBV20-1; j_call: TRBJ1-4; clone_size: .; cdr3_aa: CSAKDRGREKLFF; cdr3_nt: TGCAGTGCCAAGGACAGGGGTAGGGAAAAACTGTTTTTT
d_call: TRBD2; v_call: TRBV7-2; j_call: TRBJ2-1; clone_size: few; cdr3_aa: CASSRLGLAGPSSYNEQFF; cdr3_nt: TGTGCCAGCAGCCGACTTGGACTAGCGGGACCTAGCTCCTACAATGAGCAGTTCTTC
d_call: TRBD1; v_call: TRBV7-9; j_call: TRBJ2-3; clone_size: .; cdr3_aa: CASSLRGPVTDTQYF; cdr3_nt: TGTGCCAGCAGCTTAAGGGGGCCTGTCACAGATACGCAGTATTTT